Following are 28 T cell receptor beta chains from one sample sequenced in a study of patients with pleural tuberculosis. TCRdb processed the reads anew with MiXCR; each CDR3 protein has one entry. The sample yields around 49,000 distinct CDR3 sequences, approximately 7.9% seen once. The receptors come from a human donor with pleural tuberculosis.

This clonotype was observed a handful of times. J is TRBJ2-5 and V is TRBV12-3 or TRBV12-4; 8 bases line up with TRBD2. V shed 6 bases and J 3 bases; nucleotides not matched to a gene: 3. The CDR3 runs to 13 residues. Written as DNA, the CDR3 is TGTGCCAGCAGCCCGGGACTAGAAGAGACCCAGTACTTC. Residues: CASSPGLEETQYF.

The V and J genes are TRBV2 and TRBJ2-2; D unresolved. Germline V lookup: CDR1 SNHLY, CDR2 FYNNEI. There are 14 residues in the CDR3. Trimming cost V 8 bases and J 0 bases, with 10 bases left between them. CDR3 residues: CASGEDPNTGELFF. The CDR3 coding sequence is TGTGCCAGCGGCGAAGACCCGAACACCGGGGAGCTGTTTTTT.

There are many counts of this clonotype. V is TRBV20-1 and J is TRBJ2-7; perhaps TRBD1 as D (6 bases). The length of the CDR3 is 14 residues. V lost 4 bases to trimming and J lost 3 bases, with 16 bases between them. From germline, CDR1 is DFQATT and CDR2 SNEGSKA (reference sequence). This chain's CDR3 is CSATDRFSIYEQYV. DNA of the CDR3: TGCAGTGCTACTGACAGGTTCTCCATCTACGAGCAGTACGTC.

This clonotype was picked up many times. The V call is TRBV20-1, the J call TRBJ2-7, with 7 positions matching TRBD2. This CDR3 is built from 15 residues. From germline, CDR1 is DFQATT and CDR2 SNEGSKA (reference sequence). Trimming took 1 base from V and 0 from J; bases not matched to a gene: 6. The CDR3 reads CSARAGGILSYEQYF. The CDR3 nucleotides read TGCAGTGCTAGAGCCGGGGGGATCCTCTCCTACGAGCAGTACTTC.

Comment on this clonotype: Its ends do not fully match the called genes, so a read error is possible. The chain recombines TRBV19 with TRBJ2-3; 8 bases match TRBD2. The length of the CDR3 is 16 residues. In germline, CDR1 is LNHDA, CDR2 SQIVND (reference sequence). CDR3 loop: CASSMRGGRTTGTQYF. Here the CDR3 DNA reads TGTGCCAGTAGTATGAGGGGCGGGAGGACCACAGGTACGCAGTATTTT.

This clonotype was picked up many times. The V and J genes are TRBV7-2 and TRBJ2-1; D unresolved. This CDR3 comprises 11 residues. Trimming removed 5 bases from V and 8 bases from J, with 7 bases in between. Germline V gene sequence: CDR1 SGHTA, CDR2 FQGNSA. For the CDR3, the DNA is TGTGCCAGCAGCCCGAAGCATGAGCAGTTCTTC. Translation: CASSPKHEQFF. Together with reference TRBV7-2 and TRBJ2-1, the CDR3 gives the full variable domain: GAGVSQSPSNKVTEKGKDVELRCDPISGHTALYWYRQSLGQGLEFLIYFQGNSAPDKSGLPSDRFSAERTGGSVSTLTIQRTQQEDSAVYLCASSPKHEQFFGPGTRLTVL.

There are many counts of this clonotype. The chain couples TRBV11-2 to TRBJ1-5, with TRBD1 matching 9 bases. Germline CDR1 SGHAT, CDR2 FQNNGV. The CDR3 extends over 14 amino acids. The trim removed 5 bases at V and 3 bases at J, leaving 2 bases unmatched. In DNA form, the CDR3 reads TGTGCCAGCAGCGGACAGGGGTACAATCAGCCCCAGCATTTT. This encodes CASSGQGYNQPQHF. The whole variable domain, filled in from reference TRBV11-2 and TRBJ1-5, reads EAGVAQSPRYKIIEKRQSVAFWCNPISGHATLYWYQQILGQGPKLLIQFQNNGVVDDSQLPKDRFSAERLKGVDSTLKIQPAKLEDSAVYLCASSGQGYNQPQHFGDGTRLSIL.

This clonotype was seen repeatedly, ten times or more. The chain uses TRBV20-1 and TRBJ2-5; D is uncertain. Per germline, CDR1 DFQATT and CDR2 SNEGSKA (reference sequence). The CDR3 consists of 13 residues. The germline V and J ends were trimmed by 4 bases and 5 bases, with 14 bases remaining between them. The DNA for the CDR3 is TGCAGTGCTACGTCCCCCGAGGAGGAGACCCAGTACTTC. Translation gives CSATSPEEETQYF.

The V gene is TRBV29-1, the J gene TRBJ2-1; tentatively, D is TRBD2 (5 bases). The CDR3 runs 15 residues. The germline gives CDR1 SQVTM, CDR2 ANQGSEA. Trimming removed 8 bases at V and 6 bases at J, with 23 bases between. CDR3 protein: CSIVSPGRVSNEQFF. The DNA of the CDR3 is TGCAGCATCGTTTCTCCCGGGCGGGTTTCCAATGAGCAGTTCTTC.

As to this clonotype: It may be a read error: a sequence one base away is much more abundant. V gene TRBV20-1 combines with J gene TRBJ2-1, with TRBD2 matching over 7 bases. Trimming removed 7 bases from V and 6 bases from J; junction bases left unmatched: 12. This CDR3 is built from 14 residues. Per the germline V gene, CDR1 is DFQATT and CDR2 is SNEGSKA (reference sequence). CDR3 bases: TGCAGTGGTACGGGCGGGAGATTGGGCAATGAGCAGTTCTTC. Translating gives CSGTGGRLGNEQFF.

This clonotype occurred many times. The rearrangement links TRBV28 to TRBJ2-7, with D hard to call. Germline assignment: CDR1 MDHEN and CDR2 SYDVKM. The CDR3 totals 15 residues. V lost 4 bases and J lost 0, with 13 bases in between. In DNA, the CDR3 is TGTGCCAGCAGTTGGGCAAGTATCGGCTCCTACGAGCAGTACTTC. As protein: CASSWASIGSYEQYF. Full variable domain (rest looked up from reference TRBV28 and TRBJ2-7): DVKVTQSSRYLVKRTGEKVFLECVQDMDHENMFWYRQDPGLGLRLIYFSYDVKMKEKGDIPEGYSVSREKKERFSLILESASTNQTSMYLCASSWASIGSYEQYFGPGTRLTVT.

This clonotype was recorded many times. The genes are TRBV6-2 or TRBV6-3 and TRBJ1-1; possible D gene TRBD1, 6 bases. Per the germline V gene, CDR1 is MNHEY and CDR2 is SVGEGT. Trimming removed 0 bases at V and 0 bases at J, with 17 bases between. The CDR3 is 18 residues long. CDR3 loop: CASSYSSGGPTMNTEAFF. In DNA form, the CDR3 reads TGTGCCAGCAGTTACTCGTCGGGGGGGCCTACTATGAACACTGAAGCTTTCTTT.

This clonotype appeared a few times. This may arise from a read error, as a much more abundant clone is one base away. The chain uses TRBV11-2 and TRBJ1-1; 12 bases align to TRBD1. CDR3 length equals 14 residues. Germline CDR1 reads SGHAT; CDR2 reads FQNNGV. The CDR3 here is CASSGTGGDTEALF. For the CDR3, the DNA is TGTGCCAGCAGCGGGACAGGGGGCGACACTGAAGCTCTCTTT.

This clonotype was counted at least ten times. The chain uses TRBV24-1 and TRBJ2-3; a weak D match, TRBD2 (6 bases). CDR3 length: 14 residues. Looked up from germline, CDR1 is KGHDR and CDR2 is SFDVKD. With 10 bases removed from V and 6 bases from J, the gap between germline ends came to 19 bases. DNA for the CDR3: TGTGCCACTCGGGGAGCGGGTAATTCCGATACGCAGTATTTT. Amino acid sequence: CATRGAGNSDTQYF.

This clonotype was counted at least ten times. This chain connects TRBV6-2 or TRBV6-3 to TRBJ2-5; 8 nucleotides agree with TRBD2. V was clipped by 2 bases and J by 5 bases; unmatched bases: 4. Germline lookup yields CDR1 MNHEY and CDR2 SVGEGT. The length of the CDR3 is 14 residues. The CDR3 DNA reads TGTGCCAGCAGTTACGTATCGGGAGGGGAGACCCAGTACTTC. Protein product: CASSYVSGGETQYF.

Points on this clonotype: A much bigger clone sits one base away, suggesting this may be a read error. The CDR3 end shows no conserved phenylalanine or tryptophan, and so a read error is likely. This rearrangement joins TRBV30 to TRBJ1-1; no reliable D call. Trimming pared 3 bases from V and 0 bases from J, leaving 8 bases between. Germline V lookup: CDR1 GTSNPN, CDR2 SVGIG (reference sequence). The CDR3 consists of 13 residues. The DNA of the CDR3 is TGTGCCTGGAGCCTGACGGTGAACACTGAAGCTTTCTCT. It yields the protein CAWSLTVNTEAFS.

This clonotype occurred many times. The chain is built from TRBV25-1 and TRBJ2-1; 13 nucleotides align to TRBD2. The trim removed 5 bases at V and 4 bases at J, leaving 5 bases unmatched. Germline V gene sequence: CDR1 MGHDK, CDR2 SYGVNS. The CDR3 length is 16 residues. CDR3 residues: CASSQGLAGVYNEQFF. CDR3 sequence (DNA): TGTGCCAGCAGTCAAGGACTAGCGGGAGTATACAATGAGCAGTTCTTC.

This clonotype was seen many times. The chain uses TRBV6-2 or TRBV6-3 and TRBJ2-5; D ambiguous. The V and J ends lost 7 bases and 7 bases respectively, with 10 bases between them. CDR1 and CDR2 (germline): MNHEY, SVGEGT. This CDR3 has 11 amino acids. CDR3 residues: CASTSTGTQYF. CDR3 bases: TGTGCCAGCACGTCGACGGGGACCCAGTACTTC.

The rearrangement links TRBV13 to TRBJ2-5; TRBD2 matches 14 bases. V lost 5 bases and J lost 5; bases outside the gene matches: 7. The CDR3 spans 16 residues. Germline lookup yields CDR1 PRHDT and CDR2 FYEKMQ (reference sequence). CDR3: CASSPGLAGDGETQYF. The CDR3 DNA sequence: TGTGCCAGCAGCCCGGGACTAGCGGGAGATGGTGAGACCCAGTACTTC.

This clonotype was recorded many times. The chain joins TRBV12-3 or TRBV12-4 to TRBJ2-7; D possibly corresponds to TRBD1 (5 bases). The V and J ends lost 8 bases and 0 bases respectively, with 17 bases between them. This CDR3 has 15 amino acids. CDR3 region: CASLSYGQSSYEQYF. The CDR3 DNA is TGTGCCAGCTTGAGCTATGGACAAAGCTCCTACGAGCAGTACTTC.

Ten or more counts support this clonotype. This chain links TRBV18 with TRBJ1-1; D remains unclear. CDR1 KGHSH and CDR2 LQKENI come from the germline V gene. Trimming stripped 6 bases from V and 3 bases from J, with 11 bases between. CDR3 length: 13 residues. CDR3 sequence reads: CASSLNRDTEAFF. DNA of the CDR3: TGTGCCAGCTCCCTCAACAGAGACACTGAAGCTTTCTTT.

V and J are TRBV11-2 and TRBJ2-7, with a weak D call TRBD1 (5 bases). The CDR3 is 13 amino acids. The ends were cut back, 4 bases at V and 8 bases at J, with 15 bases in the middle. Germline CDR1 is SGHAT and CDR2 is FQNNGV. The CDR3 DNA sequence: TGTGCCAGCAGCTCCTTCCAGGGAACCCAGCAGTACGTC. Translation: CASSSFQGTQQYV.

This clonotype occurred a few times. V gene TRBV29-1 combines with J gene TRBJ1-2, with D uncertain. The V gene's germline CDR1 is SQVTM and CDR2 ANQGSEA. The CDR3 is 11 amino acids. V was trimmed by 4 bases and J by 8 bases, leaving 11 bases between them. The DNA for the CDR3 is TGCAGCGTTGTAACGGCCGGGGGCTACACCTTC. It is translated as CSVVTAGGYTF.

Many counts were recorded for this clonotype. V is TRBV11-2 and J is TRBJ2-5, with D maybe TRBD1 (6 bases). There are 15 residues in the CDR3. Germline CDR1 SGHAT, CDR2 FQNNGV. Trimming cost V 2 bases and J 5 bases, with 15 bases left between them. The CDR3 bases are TGTGCCAGCAGCTTATCTCCCGGACAGCGGGAGACCCAGTACTTC. This translates into CASSLSPGQRETQYF.

Of note for this clonotype: The CDR3 end shows no conserved phenylalanine or tryptophan, and so a read error is likely. The chain combines TRBV6-2 or TRBV6-3 with TRBJ1-1, with no clear D. Germline CDR1 and CDR2: MNHEY and SVGEGT. V dropped 0 bases and J dropped 5 bases, with 10 bases sitting between them. The CDR3 is 14 residues long. The CDR3 is CASSYSTGWTEAFL. CDR3 bases: TGTGCCAGCAGTTACTCGACCGGTTGGACTGAAGCTTTCCTT.

This clonotype was counted many times. V and J are TRBV4-1 and TRBJ2-2; possibly TRBD1 for D (6 bases). Germline V gene sequence: CDR1 MGHRA, CDR2 YSYEKL. The CDR3 sequence is 15 residues long. V was clipped by 3 bases and J by 4 bases, with 12 bases between them. CDR3 in amino acids: CASSQVGQLTGELFF. DNA for the CDR3: TGCGCCAGCAGCCAGGTGGGACAACTCACCGGGGAGCTGTTTTTT.

Ten or more counts support this clonotype. V and J are TRBV6-4 and TRBJ2-7; D might be TRBD1 (6 bases). Germline-derived CDR1 and CDR2 are MRHNA and SNTAGT. V dropped 2 bases and J dropped 3 bases, with 20 bases sitting between them. The CDR3 runs to 17 residues. The CDR3 reads CASSDEQQGNVFYEQYV. Here the CDR3 DNA reads TGTGCCAGCAGTGACGAACAACAGGGAAATGTCTTCTACGAGCAGTACGTC.

This clonotype was recorded at least ten times. The chain joins TRBV11-1 to TRBJ2-1, with 8 bases that match TRBD2. The CDR3 contains 14 residues. V lost 5 bases to trimming and J lost 5 bases; unmatched junction nucleotides: 5. Germline CDR1 reads SGHAT; CDR2 reads FQDESV (reference sequence). CDR3 amino acids: CASSSTGGDNEQFF. The CDR3 nucleotides are TGTGCCAGCAGCAGCACGGGAGGGGACAATGAGCAGTTCTTC.